This record concerns one TCR beta chain sequence. CDR1 is MNHEY and CDR2 is SVGEGT in the germline V gene. The CDR3 has 13 amino acids. Trimming took 7 bases from V and 7 from J; bases not matched to a gene: 6. The sample originates from a study of T-cell reconstitution after alpha-beta-depleted transplantation in children. Preparation of the TCRbeta library was carried out with unique molecular identifiers. From the PCR reads, TCRdb called clonotypes with MiXCR, one entry per CDR3 protein. The sample consists of some 590,000 distinct CDR3 sequences, roughly 10% of them appearing once. The starting material was PBMCs from the stem cell graft donor, obtained from the stem cell graft. This clonotype was sampled from a human donor who donated a stem cell graft to a child with acute myeloid leukemia. The genes are TRBV6-2 or TRBV6-3 and TRBJ1-2; TRBD1 aligns across 10 bases. CDR3 residues: CASNDRGLSGYTF. CDR3 bases: TGTGCCAGCAACGACAGGGGGCTATCTGGCTACACCTTC.